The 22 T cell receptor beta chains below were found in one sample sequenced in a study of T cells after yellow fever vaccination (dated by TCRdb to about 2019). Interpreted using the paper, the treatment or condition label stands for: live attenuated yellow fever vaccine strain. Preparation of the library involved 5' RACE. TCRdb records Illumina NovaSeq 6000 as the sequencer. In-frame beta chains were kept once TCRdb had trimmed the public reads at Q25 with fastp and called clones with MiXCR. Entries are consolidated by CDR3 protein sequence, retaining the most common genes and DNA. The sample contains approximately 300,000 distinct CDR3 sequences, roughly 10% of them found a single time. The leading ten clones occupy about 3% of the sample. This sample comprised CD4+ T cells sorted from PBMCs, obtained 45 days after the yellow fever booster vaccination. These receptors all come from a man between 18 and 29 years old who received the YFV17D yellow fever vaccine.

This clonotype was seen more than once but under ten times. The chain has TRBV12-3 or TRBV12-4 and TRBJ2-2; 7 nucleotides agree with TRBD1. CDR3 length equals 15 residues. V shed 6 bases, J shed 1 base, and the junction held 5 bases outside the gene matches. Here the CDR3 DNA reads TGTGCCAGCAGGGAGACAGGGCTGAACACCGGGGAGCTGTTTTTT. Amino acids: CASRETGLNTGELFF.

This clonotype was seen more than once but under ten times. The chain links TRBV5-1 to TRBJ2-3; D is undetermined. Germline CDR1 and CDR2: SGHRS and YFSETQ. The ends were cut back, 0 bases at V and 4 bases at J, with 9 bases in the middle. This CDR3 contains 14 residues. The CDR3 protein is CASSLGRISDTQYF. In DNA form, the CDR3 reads TGCGCCAGCAGCTTGGGCAGGATTTCAGATACGCAGTATTTT.

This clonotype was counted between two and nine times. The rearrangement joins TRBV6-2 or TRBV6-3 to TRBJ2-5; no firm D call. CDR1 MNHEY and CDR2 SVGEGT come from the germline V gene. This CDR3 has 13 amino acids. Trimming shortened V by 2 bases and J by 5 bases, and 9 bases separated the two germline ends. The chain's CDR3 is CASSYPGPETQYF. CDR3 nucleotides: TGTGCCAGCAGTTACCCAGGCCCGGAGACCCAGTACTTC.

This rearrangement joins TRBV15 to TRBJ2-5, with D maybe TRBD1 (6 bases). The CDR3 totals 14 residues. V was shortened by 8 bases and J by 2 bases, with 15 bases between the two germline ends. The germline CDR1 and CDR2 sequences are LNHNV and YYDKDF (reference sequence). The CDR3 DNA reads TGTGCCACCGGTATTGGACAGCTGCAAGAGACCCAGTACTTC. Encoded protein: CATGIGQLQETQYF.

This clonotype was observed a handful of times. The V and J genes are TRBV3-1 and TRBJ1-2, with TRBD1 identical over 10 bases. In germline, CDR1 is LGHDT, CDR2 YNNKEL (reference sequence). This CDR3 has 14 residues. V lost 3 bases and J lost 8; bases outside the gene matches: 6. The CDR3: CASSHPGTGVGYTF. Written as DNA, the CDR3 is TGTGCCAGCAGCCACCCCGGGACAGGGGTCGGCTACACCTTC.

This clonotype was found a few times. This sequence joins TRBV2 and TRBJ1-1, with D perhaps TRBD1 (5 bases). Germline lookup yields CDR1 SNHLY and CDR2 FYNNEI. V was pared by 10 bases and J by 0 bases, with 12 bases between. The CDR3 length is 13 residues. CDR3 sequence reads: CANPATVNTEAFF. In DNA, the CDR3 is TGTGCCAACCCAGCGACAGTGAACACTGAAGCTTTCTTT.

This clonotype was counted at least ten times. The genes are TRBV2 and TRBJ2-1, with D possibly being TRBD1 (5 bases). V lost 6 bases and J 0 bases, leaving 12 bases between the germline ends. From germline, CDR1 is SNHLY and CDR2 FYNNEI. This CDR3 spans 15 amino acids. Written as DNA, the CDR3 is TGTGCCAGCAGGAGACAGTTCACCTCCTACAATGAGCAGTTCTTC. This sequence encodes CASRRQFTSYNEQFF.

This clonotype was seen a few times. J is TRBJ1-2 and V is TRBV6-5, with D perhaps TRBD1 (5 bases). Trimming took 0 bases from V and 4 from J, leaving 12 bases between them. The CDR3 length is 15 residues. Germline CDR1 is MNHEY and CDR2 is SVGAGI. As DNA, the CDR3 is TGTGCCAGCAGTTACTCCGAGGGGCGAGGCTATGGCTACACCTTC. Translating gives CASSYSEGRGYGYTF.

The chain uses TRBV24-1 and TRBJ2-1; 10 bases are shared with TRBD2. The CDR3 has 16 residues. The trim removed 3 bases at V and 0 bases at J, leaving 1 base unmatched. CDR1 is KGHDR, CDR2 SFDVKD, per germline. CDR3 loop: CATSDQRGGSYNEQFF. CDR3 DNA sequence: TGTGCCACCAGTGATCAGCGGGGGGGCTCCTACAATGAGCAGTTCTTC.

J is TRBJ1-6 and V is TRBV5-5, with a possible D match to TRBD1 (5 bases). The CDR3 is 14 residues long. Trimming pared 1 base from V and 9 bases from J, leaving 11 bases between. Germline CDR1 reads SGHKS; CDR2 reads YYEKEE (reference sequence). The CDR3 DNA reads TGTGCCAGCAGCTTGCTAACCGGGACTTCACCCCTCCACTTT. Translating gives CASSLLTGTSPLHF.

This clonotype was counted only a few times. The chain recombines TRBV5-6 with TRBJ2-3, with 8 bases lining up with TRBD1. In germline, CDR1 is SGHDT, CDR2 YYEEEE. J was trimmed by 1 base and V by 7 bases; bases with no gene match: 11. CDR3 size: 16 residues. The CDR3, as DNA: TGTGCCAGCGCTGGGTTTTCAGGGGGCGGCACAGATACGCAGTATTTT. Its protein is CASAGFSGGGTDTQYF.

The CDR3 DNA reads as TGTGCCAGCAGCCCGCGGGGGACCACAGATACGCAGTATTTT. The encoded protein is CASSPRGTTDTQYF. The chain uses TRBV7-2 and TRBJ2-3; 7 positions match TRBD2. The CDR3 is 14 amino acids. Germline CDR1 SGHTA, CDR2 FQGNSA. The V gene end was trimmed by 5 bases and the J gene end by 2 bases; junction bases not matched to a gene: 4.

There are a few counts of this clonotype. DNA for the CDR3: TGCGCCAGCAGCCAAAACCCGGGAAATCCTAATGAGCAGTTCTTC. It codes for CASSQNPGNPNEQFF. This chain connects TRBV4-3 to TRBJ2-1; D is possibly TRBD2 (5 bases). Germline V gene sequence: CDR1 LGHNA, CDR2 YSLEER. Trimming shortened V by 2 bases and J by 7 bases, and 15 bases separated the two germline ends. The CDR3 has 15 amino acids.

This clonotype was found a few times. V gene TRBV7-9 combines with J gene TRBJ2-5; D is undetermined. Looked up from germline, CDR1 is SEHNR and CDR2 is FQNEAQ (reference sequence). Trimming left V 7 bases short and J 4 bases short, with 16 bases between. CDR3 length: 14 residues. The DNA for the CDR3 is TGTGCCAGCACCCAGACCCCCATACGAGAGACCCAGTACTTC. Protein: CASTQTPIRETQYF.

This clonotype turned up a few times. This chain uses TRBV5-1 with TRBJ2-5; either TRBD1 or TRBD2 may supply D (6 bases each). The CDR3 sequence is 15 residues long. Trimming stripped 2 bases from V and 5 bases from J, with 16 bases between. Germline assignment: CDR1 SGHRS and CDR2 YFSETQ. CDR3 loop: CASSFTRGETETQYF. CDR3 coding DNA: TGCGCCAGCAGCTTCACGAGGGGGGAGACGGAGACCCAGTACTTC.

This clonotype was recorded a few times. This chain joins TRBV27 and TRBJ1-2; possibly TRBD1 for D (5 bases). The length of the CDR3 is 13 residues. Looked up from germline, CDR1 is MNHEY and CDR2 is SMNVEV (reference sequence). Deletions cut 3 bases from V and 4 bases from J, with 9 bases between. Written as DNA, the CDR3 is TGTGCCAGCAGTTTCCAGGGACCCTATGGCTACACCTTC. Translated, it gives CASSFQGPYGYTF.

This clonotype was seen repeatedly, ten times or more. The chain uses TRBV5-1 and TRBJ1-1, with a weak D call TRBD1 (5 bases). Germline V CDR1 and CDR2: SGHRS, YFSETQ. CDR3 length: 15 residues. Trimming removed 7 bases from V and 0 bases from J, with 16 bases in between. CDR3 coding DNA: TGCGCCAGCCCTCGGGGGTCTGTCATGAACACTGAAGCTTTCTTT. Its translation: CASPRGSVMNTEAFF.

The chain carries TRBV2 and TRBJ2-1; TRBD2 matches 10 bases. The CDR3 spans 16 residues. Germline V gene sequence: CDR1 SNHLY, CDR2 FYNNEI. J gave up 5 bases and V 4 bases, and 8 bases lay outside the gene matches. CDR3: CASSGAGGTKDNEQFF. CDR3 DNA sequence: TGTGCCAGCAGTGGAGCGGGGGGGACCAAAGACAATGAGCAGTTCTTC.

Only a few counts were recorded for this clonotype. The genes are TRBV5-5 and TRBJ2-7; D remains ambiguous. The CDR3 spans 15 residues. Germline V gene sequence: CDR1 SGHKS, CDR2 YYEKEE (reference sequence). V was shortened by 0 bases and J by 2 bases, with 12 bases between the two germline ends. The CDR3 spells CASSLGFSKPYEQYV. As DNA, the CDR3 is TGTGCCAGCAGCTTGGGGTTTTCCAAGCCCTACGAGCAGTACGTC.

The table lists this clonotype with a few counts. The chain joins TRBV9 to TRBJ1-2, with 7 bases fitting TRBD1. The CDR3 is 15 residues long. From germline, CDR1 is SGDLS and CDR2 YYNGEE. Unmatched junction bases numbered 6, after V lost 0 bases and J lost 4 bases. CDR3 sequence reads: CASSVDAGTVYGYTF. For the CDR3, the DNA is TGTGCCAGCAGCGTAGATGCCGGGACAGTCTATGGCTACACCTTC.

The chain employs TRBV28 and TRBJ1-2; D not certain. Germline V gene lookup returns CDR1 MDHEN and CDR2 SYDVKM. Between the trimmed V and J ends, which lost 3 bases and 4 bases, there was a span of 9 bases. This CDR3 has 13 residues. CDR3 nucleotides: TGTGCCAGCAGTTTTGCAGATAGCTATGGCTACACCTTC. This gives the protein CASSFADSYGYTF.

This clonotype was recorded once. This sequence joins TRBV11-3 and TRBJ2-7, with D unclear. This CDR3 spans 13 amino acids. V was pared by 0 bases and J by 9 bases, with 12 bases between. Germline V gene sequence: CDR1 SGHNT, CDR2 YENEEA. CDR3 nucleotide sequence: TGTGCCAGCAGCTTAGAGCCCGGAAACCCGCAGTACTTC. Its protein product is CASSLEPGNPQYF. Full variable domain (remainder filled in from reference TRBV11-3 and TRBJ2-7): EAGVVQSPRYKIIEKKQPVAFWCNPISGHNTLYWYLQNLGQGPELLIRYENEEAVDDSQLPKDRFSAERLKGVDSTLKIQPAELGDSAVYLCASSLEPGNPQYFGPGTRLTVT.